This T cell receptor (beta chain) comes out of a study of blood T cell repertoires in COVID-19. Sequenced by immunoSEQ multiplex PCR; TCRdb stores in-frame clones only, minus some. The repertoire holds roughly 200,000 clones, with almost 90% as singletons. In germline, CDR1 is SGDLS, CDR2 YYNGEE. The CDR3 is 14 residues long. The V gene end was trimmed by 4 bases and the J gene end by 11 bases; junction bases not matched to a gene: 10. This clone was counted ten times or more. The chain uses TRBV9 and TRBJ1-4, with 8 positions matching TRBD1. The sequence was collected from a man aged 18 to 30 with active or convalescent COVID-19. Sequencing input: peripheral blood. The CDR3 DNA follows: TGTGCCAGCAGCCCACGGACAGGGACCGGGAAACTGTTTTTT. This gives the protein CASSPRTGTGKLFF.